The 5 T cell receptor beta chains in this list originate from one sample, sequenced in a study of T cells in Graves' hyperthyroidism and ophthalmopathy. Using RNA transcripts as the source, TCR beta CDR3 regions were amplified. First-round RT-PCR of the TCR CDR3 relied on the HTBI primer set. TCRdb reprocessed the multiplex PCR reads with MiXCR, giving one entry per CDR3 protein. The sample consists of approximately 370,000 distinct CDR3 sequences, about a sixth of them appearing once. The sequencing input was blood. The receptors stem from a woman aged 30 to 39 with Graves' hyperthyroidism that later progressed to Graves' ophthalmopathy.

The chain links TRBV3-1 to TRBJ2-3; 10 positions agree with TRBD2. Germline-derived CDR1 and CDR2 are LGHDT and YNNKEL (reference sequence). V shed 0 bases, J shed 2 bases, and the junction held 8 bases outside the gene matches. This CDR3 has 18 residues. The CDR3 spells CASSQDWASGGDTDTQYF. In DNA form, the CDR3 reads TGTGCCAGCAGCCAAGATTGGGCTAGCGGGGGAGACACAGATACGCAGTATTTT.

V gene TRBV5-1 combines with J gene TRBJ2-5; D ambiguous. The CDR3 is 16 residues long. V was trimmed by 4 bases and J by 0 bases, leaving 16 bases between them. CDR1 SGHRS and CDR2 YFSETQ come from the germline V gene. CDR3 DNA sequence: TGCGCCAGCAGCCTGGGTTCGCGGAAGAACCAAGAGACCCAGTACTTC. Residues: CASSLGSRKNQETQYF.

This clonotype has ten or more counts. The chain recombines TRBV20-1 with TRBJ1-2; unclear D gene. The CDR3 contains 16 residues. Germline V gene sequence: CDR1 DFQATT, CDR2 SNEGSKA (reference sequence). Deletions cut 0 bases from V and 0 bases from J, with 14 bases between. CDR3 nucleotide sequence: TGCAGTGCTAGAGATTGGACCGAGCTTGCTAACTATGGCTACACCTTC. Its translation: CSARDWTELANYGYTF.

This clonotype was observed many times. The CDR3 reads CAWSGRGVTEAFF. For the CDR3, the DNA is TGTGCCTGGAGTGGGAGGGGTGTCACTGAAGCTTTCTTT. This rearrangement joins TRBV30 to TRBJ1-1; possibly TRBD1 for D (5 bases). Trimming removed 1 base from V and 4 bases from J, with 10 bases in between. Germline loops: CDR1 GTSNPN, CDR2 SVGIG (reference sequence). This CDR3 comprises 13 residues.

CDR3 nucleotide sequence: TGTGCCAGCAGTGATGTGGGGACAGATATTTACGAGCAGTACTTC. The encoded protein is CASSDVGTDIYEQYF. The chain uses TRBV6-1 and TRBJ2-7, with 7 bases aligning to TRBD1. CDR1 is MNHNS and CDR2 is SASEGT in the germline V gene. Trimming cost V 3 bases and J 4 bases; bases outside gene matches: 9. The length of the CDR3 is 15 residues.